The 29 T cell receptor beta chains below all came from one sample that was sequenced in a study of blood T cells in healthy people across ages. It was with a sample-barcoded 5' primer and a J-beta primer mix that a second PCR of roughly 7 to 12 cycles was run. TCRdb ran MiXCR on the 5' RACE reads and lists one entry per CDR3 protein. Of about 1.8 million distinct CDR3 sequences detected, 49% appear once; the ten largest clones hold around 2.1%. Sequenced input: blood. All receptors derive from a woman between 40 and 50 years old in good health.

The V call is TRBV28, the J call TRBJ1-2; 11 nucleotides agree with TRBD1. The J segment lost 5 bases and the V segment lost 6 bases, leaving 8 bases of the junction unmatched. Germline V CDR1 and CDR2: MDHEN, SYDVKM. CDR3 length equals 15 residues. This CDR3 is CASSDGQGAIYGYTF. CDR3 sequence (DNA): TGTGCCAGCAGCGATGGACAGGGGGCAATTTATGGCTACACCTTC.

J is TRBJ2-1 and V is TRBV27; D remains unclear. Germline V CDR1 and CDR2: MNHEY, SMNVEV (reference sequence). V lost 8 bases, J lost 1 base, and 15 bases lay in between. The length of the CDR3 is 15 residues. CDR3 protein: CASFTTVGSYNEQFF. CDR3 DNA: TGTGCCAGCTTTACGACTGTGGGGTCCTACAATGAGCAGTTCTTC.

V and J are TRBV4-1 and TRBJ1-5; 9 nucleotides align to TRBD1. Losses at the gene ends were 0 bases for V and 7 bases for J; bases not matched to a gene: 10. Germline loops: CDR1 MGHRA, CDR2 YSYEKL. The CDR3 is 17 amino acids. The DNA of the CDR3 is TGCGCCAGCAGCCAAGAACAGGCTAGCGACAGGGGGCAGCCCCAGCATTTT. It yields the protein CASSQEQASDRGQPQHF.

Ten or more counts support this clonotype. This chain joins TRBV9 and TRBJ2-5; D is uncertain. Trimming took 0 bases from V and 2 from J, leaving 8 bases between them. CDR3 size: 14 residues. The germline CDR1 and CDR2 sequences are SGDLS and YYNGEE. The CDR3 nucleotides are TGTGCCAGCAGCGTAGGGTTGCAGCAAGAGACCCAGTACTTC. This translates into CASSVGLQQETQYF.

CDR3 amino acids: CSASPMLGNQPQHF. The CDR3 DNA reads TGCAGTGCTAGTCCCATGTTAGGCAATCAGCCCCAGCATTTT. The chain joins TRBV20-1 to TRBJ1-5; D ambiguous. V shed 3 bases and J shed 2 bases, with 11 bases lying between them. From germline, CDR1 is DFQATT and CDR2 SNEGSKA (reference sequence). The CDR3 has 14 residues.

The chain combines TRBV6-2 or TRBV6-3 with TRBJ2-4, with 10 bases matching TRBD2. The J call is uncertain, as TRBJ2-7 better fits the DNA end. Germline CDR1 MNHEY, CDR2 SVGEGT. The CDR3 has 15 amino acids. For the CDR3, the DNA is TGTGCCAGCAGTCCCCCGGGACTAGCGCTTTACGAGCAGTACTTC. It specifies CASSPPGLALYEQYF.

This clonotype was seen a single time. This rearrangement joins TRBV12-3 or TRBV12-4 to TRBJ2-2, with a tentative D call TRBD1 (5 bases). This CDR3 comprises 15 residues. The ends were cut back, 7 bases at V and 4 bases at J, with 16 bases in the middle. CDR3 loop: CASTRPAGLTGELFF. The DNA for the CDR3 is TGTGCCAGCACCAGGCCGGCAGGGCTCACCGGGGAGCTGTTTTTT.

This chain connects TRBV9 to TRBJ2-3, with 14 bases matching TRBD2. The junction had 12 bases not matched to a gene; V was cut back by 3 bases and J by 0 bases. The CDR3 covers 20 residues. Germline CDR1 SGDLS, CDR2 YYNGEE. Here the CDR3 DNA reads TGTGCCAGCAGCGAGGCACCAGGGACTAGCGGGGGAATTAGCACAGATACGCAGTATTTT. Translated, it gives CASSEAPGTSGGISTDTQYF.

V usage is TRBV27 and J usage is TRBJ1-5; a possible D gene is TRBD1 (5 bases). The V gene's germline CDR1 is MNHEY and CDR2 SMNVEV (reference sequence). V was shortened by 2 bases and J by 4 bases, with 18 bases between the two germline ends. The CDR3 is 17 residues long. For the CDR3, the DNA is TGTGCCAGCAGTTTAACAGGACCCCCTATATTTAATCAGCCCCAGCATTTT. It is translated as CASSLTGPPIFNQPQHF.

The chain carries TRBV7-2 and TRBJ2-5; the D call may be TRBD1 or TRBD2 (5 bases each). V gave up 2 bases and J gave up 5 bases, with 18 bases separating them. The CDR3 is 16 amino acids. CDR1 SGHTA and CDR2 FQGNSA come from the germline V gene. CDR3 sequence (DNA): TGTGCCAGCAGCTTAAAATTAGGGGCGGGTGGGGAGACCCAGTACTTC. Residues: CASSLKLGAGGETQYF.

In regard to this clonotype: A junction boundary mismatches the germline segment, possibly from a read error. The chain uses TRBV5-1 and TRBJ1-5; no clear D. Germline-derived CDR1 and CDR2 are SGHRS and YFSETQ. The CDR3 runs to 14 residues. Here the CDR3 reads CASSLASGNQPQHF. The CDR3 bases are TGTGCCAGCAGCTTAGCCTCGGGCAATCAGCCCCAGCATTTT.

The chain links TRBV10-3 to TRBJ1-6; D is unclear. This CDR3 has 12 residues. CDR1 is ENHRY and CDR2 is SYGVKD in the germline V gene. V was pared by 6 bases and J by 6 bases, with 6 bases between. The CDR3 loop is CAIRATNSPLHF. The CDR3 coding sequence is TGTGCCATCAGAGCGACTAATTCACCCCTCCACTTT.

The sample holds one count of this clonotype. CDR3 DNA: TGTGCCAGCGGGTCCGGGGGGACTCAAGAGACCCAGTACTTC. Its protein product is CASGSGGTQETQYF. The V call is TRBV2, the J call TRBJ2-5; 7 bases align to TRBD2. J gave up 2 bases and V 8 bases, and 8 bases lay outside the gene matches. Germline V lookup: CDR1 SNHLY, CDR2 FYNNEI. CDR3 length: 14 residues.

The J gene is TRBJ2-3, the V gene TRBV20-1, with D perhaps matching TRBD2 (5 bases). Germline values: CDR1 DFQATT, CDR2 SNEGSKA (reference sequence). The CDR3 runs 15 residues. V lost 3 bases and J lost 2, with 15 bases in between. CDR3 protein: CSARTLGGLTDTQYF. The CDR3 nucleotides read TGCAGTGCTAGGACCTTAGGCGGACTCACAGATACGCAGTATTTT.

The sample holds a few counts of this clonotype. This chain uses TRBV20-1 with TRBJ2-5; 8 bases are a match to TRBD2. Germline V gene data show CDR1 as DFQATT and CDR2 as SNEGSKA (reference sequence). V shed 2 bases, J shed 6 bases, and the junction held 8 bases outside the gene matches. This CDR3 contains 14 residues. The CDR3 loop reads CSARMAGGSQTQYF. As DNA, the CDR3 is TGCAGTGCTAGAATGGCGGGGGGCTCCCAGACCCAGTACTTC.

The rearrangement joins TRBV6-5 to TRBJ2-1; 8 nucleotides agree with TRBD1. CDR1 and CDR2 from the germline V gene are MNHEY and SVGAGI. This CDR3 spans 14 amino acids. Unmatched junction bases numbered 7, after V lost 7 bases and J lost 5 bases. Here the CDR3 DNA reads TGTGCCAGCAATACCAGGGGGCTCCACAATGAGCAGTTCTTC. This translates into CASNTRGLHNEQFF.

The CDR3 reads CASSLASDRGGGTQYF. CDR3 in DNA: TGTGCCAGCAGCTTAGCCTCGGATCGGGGTGGGGGGACCCAGTACTTC. The rearrangement links TRBV7-2 to TRBJ2-7, with D perhaps given as TRBD1 or TRBD2 (5 bases each). The J call may be incorrect, as the DNA end agrees better with TRBJ2-5. This CDR3 is built from 16 residues. Germline CDR1 reads SGHTA; CDR2 reads FQGNSA.

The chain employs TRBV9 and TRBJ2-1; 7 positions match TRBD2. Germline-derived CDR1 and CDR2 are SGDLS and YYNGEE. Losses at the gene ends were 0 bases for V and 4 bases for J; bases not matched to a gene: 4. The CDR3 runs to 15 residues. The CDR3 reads CASSVVPSGYNEQFF. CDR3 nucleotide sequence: TGTGCCAGCAGCGTAGTCCCTAGCGGTTACAATGAGCAGTTCTTC.

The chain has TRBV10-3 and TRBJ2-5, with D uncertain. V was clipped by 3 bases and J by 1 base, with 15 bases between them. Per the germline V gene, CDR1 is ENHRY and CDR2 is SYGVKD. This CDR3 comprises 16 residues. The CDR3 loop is CAISDGTKLLQETQYF. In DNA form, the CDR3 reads TGTGCCATCAGTGACGGTACCAAATTACTCCAAGAGACCCAGTACTTC.

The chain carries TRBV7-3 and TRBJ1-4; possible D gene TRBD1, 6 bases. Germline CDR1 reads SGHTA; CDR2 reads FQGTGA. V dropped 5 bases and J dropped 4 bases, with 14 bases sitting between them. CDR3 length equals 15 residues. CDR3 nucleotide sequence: TGTGCCAGCAGCGGAAGACAGGCTTATAATGAAAAACTGTTTTTT. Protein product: CASSGRQAYNEKLFF.

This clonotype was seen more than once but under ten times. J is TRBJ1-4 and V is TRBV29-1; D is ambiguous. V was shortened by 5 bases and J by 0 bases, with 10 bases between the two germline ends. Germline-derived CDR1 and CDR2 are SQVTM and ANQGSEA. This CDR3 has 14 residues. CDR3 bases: TGCAGCGTTCAGAACCCAACAACTAATGAAAAACTGTTTTTT. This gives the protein CSVQNPTTNEKLFF.

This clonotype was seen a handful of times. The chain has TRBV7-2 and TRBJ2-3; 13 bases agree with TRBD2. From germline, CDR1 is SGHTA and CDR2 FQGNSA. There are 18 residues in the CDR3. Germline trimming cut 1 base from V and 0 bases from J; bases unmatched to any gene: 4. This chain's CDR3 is CASSLGTSGGLSTDTQYF. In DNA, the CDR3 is TGTGCCAGCAGCTTAGGGACTAGCGGGGGCCTAAGCACAGATACGCAGTATTTT.

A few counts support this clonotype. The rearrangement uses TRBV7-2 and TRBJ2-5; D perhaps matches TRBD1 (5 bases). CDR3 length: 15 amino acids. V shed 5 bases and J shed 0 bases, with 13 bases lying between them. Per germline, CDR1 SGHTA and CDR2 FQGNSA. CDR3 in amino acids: CASSPSGANQETQYF. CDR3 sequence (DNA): TGTGCCAGCAGCCCTTCTGGGGCCAACCAAGAGACCCAGTACTTC.

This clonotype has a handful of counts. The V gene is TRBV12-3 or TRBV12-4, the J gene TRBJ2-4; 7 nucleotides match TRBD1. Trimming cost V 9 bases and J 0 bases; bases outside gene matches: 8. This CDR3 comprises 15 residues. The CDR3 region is CARRQGSLAKNIQYF. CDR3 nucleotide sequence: TGTGCCAGGAGACAGGGATCGCTAGCCAAAAACATTCAGTACTTC.

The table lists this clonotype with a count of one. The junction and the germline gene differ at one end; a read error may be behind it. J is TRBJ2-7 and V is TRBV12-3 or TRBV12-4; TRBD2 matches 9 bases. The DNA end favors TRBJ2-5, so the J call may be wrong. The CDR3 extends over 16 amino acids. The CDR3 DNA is TGTGCCAGCTGGACCCTAGGACTAGCGCCCCAAAAGACCCAGTACTTC. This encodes CASWTLGLAPQKTQYF.

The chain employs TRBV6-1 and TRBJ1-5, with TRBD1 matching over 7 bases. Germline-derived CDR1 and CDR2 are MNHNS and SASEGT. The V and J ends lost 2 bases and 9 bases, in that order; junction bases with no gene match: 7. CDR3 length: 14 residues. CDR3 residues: CASSETGESRPQHF. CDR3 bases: TGTGCCAGCAGTGAAACAGGGGAAAGTCGGCCCCAGCATTTT.

The CDR3 coding sequence is TGTGCCAGTAGTACACTAGCGGGGGGCAATGAGCAGTTCTTC. The encoded protein is CASSTLAGGNEQFF. The J gene is TRBJ2-1, the V gene TRBV19, with 12 nucleotides matching TRBD2. The V gene end was trimmed by 4 bases and the J gene end by 6 bases; junction bases not matched to a gene: 1. The CDR3 consists of 14 residues. Germline V CDR1 and CDR2: LNHDA, SQIVND (reference sequence).

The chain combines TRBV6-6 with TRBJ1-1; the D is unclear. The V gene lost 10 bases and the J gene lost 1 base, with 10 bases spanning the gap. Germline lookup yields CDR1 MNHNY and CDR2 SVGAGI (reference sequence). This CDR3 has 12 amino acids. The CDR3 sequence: CAISGRNTEAFF. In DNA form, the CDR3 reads TGTGCCATCAGCGGCCGGAACACTGAAGCTTTCTTT.

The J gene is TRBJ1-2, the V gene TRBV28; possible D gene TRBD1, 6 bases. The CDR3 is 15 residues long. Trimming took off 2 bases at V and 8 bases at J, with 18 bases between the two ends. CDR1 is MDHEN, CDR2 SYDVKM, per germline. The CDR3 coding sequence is TGTGCCAGCAGTTTACCTGGTGGCAGGGGTGGGGGCTACACCTTC. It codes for CASSLPGGRGGGYTF.